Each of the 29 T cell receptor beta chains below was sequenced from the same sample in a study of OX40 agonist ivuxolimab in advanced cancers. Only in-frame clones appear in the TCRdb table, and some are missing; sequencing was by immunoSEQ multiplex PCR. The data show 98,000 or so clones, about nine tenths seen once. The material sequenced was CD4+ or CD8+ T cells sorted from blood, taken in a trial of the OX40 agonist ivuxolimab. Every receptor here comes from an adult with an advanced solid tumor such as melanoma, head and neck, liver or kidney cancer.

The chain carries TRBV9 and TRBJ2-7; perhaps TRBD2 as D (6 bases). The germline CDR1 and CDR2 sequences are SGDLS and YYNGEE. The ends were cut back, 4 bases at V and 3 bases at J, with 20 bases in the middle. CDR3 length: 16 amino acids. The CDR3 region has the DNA TGTGCCAGCAGCTCCTGGCTTAGCGGAGAAGACTACGAGCAGTACGTC. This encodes CASSSWLSGEDYEQYV.

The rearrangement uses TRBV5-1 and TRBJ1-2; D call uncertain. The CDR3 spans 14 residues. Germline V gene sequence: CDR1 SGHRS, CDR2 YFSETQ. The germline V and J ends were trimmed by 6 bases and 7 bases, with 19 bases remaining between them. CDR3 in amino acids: CASNLGLSGGGYTF. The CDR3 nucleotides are TGCGCCAGCAACCTTGGACTGAGTGGAGGTGGCTACACCTTC.

This CDR3 is CASSLASSSFEQYF. The CDR3, as DNA: TGTGCCAGCAGTTTGGCTAGCTCTTCATTCGAGCAGTACTTC. This chain joins TRBV28 and TRBJ2-7; a weak D match, TRBD2 (5 bases). The V gene's germline CDR1 is MDHEN and CDR2 SYDVKM. The CDR3 consists of 14 residues. Trimming removed 3 bases from V and 6 bases from J, with 15 bases in between.

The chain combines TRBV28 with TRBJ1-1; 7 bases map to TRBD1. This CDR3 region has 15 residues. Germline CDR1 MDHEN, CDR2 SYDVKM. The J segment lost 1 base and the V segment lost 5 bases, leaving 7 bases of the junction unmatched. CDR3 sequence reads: CASSTRQGRNTEAFF. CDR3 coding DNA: TGTGCCAGCAGTACCAGACAGGGTCGGAACACTGAAGCTTTCTTT.

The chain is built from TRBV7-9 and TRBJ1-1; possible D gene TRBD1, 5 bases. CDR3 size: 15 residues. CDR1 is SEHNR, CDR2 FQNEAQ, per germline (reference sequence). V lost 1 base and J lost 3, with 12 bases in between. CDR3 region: CASSLVGGEDTEAFF. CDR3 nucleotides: TGTGCCAGCAGCTTAGTAGGAGGGGAGGACACTGAAGCTTTCTTT.

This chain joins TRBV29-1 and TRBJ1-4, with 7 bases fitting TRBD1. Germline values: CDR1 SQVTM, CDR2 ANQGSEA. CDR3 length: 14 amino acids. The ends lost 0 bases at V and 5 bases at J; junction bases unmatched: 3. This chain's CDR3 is CSVEEAGGNEKLFF. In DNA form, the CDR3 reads TGCAGCGTTGAAGAAGCAGGGGGGAATGAAAAACTGTTTTTT.

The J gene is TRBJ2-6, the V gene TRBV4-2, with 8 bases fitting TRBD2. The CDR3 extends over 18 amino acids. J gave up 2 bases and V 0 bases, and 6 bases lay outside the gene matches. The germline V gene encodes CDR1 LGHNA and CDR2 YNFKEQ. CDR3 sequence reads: CASSQDPGGKPGANVLTF. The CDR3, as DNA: TGTGCCAGCAGCCAAGATCCGGGAGGGAAGCCTGGGGCCAACGTCCTGACTTTC.

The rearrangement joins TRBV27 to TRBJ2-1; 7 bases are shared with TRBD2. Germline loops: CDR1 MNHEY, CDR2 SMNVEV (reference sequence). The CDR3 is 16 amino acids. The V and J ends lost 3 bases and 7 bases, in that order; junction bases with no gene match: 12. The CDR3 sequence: CASSFRAGVSTNEQFF. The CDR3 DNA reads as TGTGCCAGCAGTTTCCGGGCGGGAGTCTCGACGAATGAGCAGTTCTTC.

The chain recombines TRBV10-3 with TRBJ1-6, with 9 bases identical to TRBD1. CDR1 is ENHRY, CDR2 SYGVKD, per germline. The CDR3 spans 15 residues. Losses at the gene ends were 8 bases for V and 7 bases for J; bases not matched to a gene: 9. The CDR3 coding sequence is TGTGCCATCTCAGGAGGACAGGGGAAGAATTCACCCCTCCACTTT. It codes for CAISGGQGKNSPLHF.

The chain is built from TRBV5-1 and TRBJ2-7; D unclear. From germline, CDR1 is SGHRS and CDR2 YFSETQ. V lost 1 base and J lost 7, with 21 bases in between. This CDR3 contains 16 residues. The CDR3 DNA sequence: TGCGCCAGCAGCTTGCATCCTAAATTGAAAGTGGGAGAGCAGTACTTC. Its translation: CASSLHPKLKVGEQYF. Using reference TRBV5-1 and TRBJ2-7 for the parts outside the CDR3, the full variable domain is KAGVTQTPRYLIKTRGQQVTLSCSPISGHRSVSWYQQTPGQGLQFLFEYFSETQRNKGNFPGRFSGRQFSNSRSEMNVSTLELGDSALYLCASSLHPKLKVGEQYFGPGTRLTVT.

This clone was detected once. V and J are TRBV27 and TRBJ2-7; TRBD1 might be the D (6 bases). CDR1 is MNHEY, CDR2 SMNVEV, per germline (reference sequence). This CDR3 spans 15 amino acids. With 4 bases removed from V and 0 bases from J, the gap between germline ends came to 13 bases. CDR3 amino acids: CASSSLTGSSYEQYV. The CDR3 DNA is TGTGCCAGCAGTTCTCTTACAGGGAGCTCCTACGAGCAGTACGTC.

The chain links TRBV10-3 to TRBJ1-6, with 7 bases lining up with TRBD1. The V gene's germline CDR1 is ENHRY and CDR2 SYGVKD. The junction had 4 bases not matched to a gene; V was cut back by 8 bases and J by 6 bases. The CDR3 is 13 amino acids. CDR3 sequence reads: CAIRQGGNSPLHF. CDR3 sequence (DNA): TGTGCCATCCGACAGGGAGGTAATTCACCCCTCCACTTT.

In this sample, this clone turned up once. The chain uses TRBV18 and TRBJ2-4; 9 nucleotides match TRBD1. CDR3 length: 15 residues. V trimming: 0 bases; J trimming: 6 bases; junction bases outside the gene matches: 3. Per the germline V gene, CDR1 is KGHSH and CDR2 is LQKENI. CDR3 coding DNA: TGTGCCAGCTCACCACCGGGACAGGGCATAAACATTCAGTACTTC. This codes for CASSPPGQGINIQYF.

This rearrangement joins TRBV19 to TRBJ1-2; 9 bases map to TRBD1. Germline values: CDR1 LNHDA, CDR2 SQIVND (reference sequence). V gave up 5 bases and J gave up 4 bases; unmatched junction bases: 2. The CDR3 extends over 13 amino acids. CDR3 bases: TGTGCCAGTAGTCTGACAGGGGGCTATGGCTACACCTTC. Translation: CASSLTGGYGYTF.

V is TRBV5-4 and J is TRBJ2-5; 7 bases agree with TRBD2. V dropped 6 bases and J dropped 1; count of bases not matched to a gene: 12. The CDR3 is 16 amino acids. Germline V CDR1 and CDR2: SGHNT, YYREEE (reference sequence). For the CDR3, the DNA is TGTGCCAGCACCCCGGGGGGAGCACTCTCCCAAGAGACCCAGTACTTC. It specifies CASTPGGALSQETQYF.

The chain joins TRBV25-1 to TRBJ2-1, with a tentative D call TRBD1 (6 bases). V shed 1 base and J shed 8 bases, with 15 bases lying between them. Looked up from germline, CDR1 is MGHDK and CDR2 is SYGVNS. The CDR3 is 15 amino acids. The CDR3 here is CASSEWRLGAHEQFF. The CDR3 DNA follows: TGTGCCAGCAGTGAATGGCGACTGGGGGCACATGAGCAGTTCTTC. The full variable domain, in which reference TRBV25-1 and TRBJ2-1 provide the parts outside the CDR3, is EADIYQTPRYLVIGTGKKITLECSQTMGHDKMYWYQQDPGMELHLIHYSYGVNSTEKGDLSSESTVSRIRTEHFPLTLESARPSHTSQYLCASSEWRLGAHEQFFGPGTRLTVL.

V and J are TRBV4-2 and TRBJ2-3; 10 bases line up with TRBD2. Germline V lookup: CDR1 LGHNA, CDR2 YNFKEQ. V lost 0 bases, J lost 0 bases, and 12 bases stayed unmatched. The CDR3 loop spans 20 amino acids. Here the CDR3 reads CASSQDQGAGGFSSTDTQYF. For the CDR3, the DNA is TGTGCCAGCAGCCAAGATCAGGGAGCGGGAGGGTTCTCTAGCACAGATACGCAGTATTTT.

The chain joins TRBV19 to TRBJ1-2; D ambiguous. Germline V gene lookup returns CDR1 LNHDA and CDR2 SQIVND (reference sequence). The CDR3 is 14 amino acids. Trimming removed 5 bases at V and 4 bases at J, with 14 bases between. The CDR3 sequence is CASSEVADLYGYTF. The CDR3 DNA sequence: TGTGCCAGTAGTGAGGTAGCAGATCTCTATGGCTACACCTTC.

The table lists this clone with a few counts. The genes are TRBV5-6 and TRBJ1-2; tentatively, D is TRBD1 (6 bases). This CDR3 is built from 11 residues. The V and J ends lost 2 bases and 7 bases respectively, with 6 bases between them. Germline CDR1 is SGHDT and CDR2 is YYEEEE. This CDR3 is CASSFRGGYTF. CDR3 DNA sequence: TGTGCCAGCAGCTTCAGGGGTGGCTACACCTTC.

CDR3 region: CATNSNTGELFF. In DNA form, the CDR3 reads TGTGCCACCAACAGTAACACCGGGGAGCTGTTTTTT. This rearrangement joins TRBV6-1 to TRBJ2-2, with D unclear. The germline gives CDR1 MNHNS, CDR2 SASEGT. The CDR3 consists of 12 residues. V gave up 10 bases and J gave up 2 bases, with 8 bases separating them.

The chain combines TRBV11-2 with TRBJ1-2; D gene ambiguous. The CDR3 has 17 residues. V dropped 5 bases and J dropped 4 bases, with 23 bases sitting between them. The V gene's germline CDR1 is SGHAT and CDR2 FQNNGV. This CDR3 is CASSPILGSPIRYGYTF. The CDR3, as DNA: TGTGCCAGCAGCCCCATTTTGGGCAGCCCCATTCGCTATGGCTACACCTTC.

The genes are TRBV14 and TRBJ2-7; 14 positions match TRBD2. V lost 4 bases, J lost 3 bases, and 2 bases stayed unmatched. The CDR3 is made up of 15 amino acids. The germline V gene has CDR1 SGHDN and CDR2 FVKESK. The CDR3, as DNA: TGTGCCAGCAGCCTGGGACTAGCGGGAGTCTACGAGCAGTACTTC. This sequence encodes CASSLGLAGVYEQYF.

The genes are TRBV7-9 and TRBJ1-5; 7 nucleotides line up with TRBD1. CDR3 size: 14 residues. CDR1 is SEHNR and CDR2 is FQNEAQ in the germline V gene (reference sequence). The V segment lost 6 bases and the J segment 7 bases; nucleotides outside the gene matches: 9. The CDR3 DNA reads TGTGCCAGCAGTCAGACAGGGCCGGGGCAGCCCCAGCATTTT. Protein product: CASSQTGPGQPQHF.

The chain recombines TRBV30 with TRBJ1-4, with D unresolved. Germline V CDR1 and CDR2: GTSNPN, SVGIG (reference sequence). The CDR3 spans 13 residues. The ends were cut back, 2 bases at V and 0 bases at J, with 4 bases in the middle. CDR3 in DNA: TGTGCCTGGAGTAGGACAACTAATGAAAAACTGTTTTTT. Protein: CAWSRTTNEKLFF.

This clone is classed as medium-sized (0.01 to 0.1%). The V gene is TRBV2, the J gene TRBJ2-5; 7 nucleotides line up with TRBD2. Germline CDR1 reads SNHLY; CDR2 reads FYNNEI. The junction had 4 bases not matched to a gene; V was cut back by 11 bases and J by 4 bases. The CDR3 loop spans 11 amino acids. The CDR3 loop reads CAGVAGETQYF. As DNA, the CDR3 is TGTGCCGGGGTAGCGGGAGAGACCCAGTACTTC.

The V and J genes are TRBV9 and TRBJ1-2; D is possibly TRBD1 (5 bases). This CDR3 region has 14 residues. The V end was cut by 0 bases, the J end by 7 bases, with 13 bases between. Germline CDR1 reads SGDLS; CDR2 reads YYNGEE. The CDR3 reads CASSVDPREGGYTF. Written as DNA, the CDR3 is TGTGCCAGCAGCGTAGACCCCAGGGAGGGTGGCTACACCTTC.

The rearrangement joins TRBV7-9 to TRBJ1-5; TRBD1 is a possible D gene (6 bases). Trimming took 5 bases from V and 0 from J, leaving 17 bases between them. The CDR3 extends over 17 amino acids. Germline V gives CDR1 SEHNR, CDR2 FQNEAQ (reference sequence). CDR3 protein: CASSPTTGSYSNQPQHF. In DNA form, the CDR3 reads TGTGCCAGCAGCCCGACGACAGGATCTTATAGCAATCAGCCCCAGCATTTT. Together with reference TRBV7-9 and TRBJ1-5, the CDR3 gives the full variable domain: DTGVSQNPRHKITKRGQNVTFRCDPISEHNRLYWYRQTLGQGPEFLTYFQNEAQLEKSRLLSDRFSAERPKGSFSTLEIQRTEQGDSAMYLCASSPTTGSYSNQPQHFGDGTRLSIL.

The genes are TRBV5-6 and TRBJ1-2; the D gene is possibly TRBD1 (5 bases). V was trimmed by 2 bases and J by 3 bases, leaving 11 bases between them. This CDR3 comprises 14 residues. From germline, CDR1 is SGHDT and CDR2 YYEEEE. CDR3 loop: CASSFETVDYGYTF. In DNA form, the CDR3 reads TGTGCCAGCAGCTTTGAGACAGTCGACTATGGCTACACCTTC.

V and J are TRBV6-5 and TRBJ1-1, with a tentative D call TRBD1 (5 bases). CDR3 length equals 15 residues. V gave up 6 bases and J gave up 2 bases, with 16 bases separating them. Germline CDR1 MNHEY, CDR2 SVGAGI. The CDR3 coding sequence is TGTGCCAGCAGATCTCCCGGGACCTCTAACACTGAAGCTTTCTTT. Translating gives CASRSPGTSNTEAFF.